The 8 T cell receptor beta chains below come from one sample, sequenced in a study of cytomegalovirus exposure and HLA in healthy donors. PCR primers comprised 60 Vbeta and 13 Jbeta primers. Generated by immunoSEQ multiplex PCR, the TCRdb table keeps only in-frame clones and is missing some. The sample lists more than 95,000 clones; roughly a tenth were seen once. Specimen: PBMCs. The receptors here all came from a man in his thirties or forties in good health and CMV-seronegative.

This clone was detected only a few times. The chain uses TRBV7-9 and TRBJ1-1; a possible D gene is TRBD1 (6 bases). The V end was cut by 1 base, the J end by 5 bases, with 11 bases between. CDR1 and CDR2 (germline): SEHNR, FQNEAQ (reference sequence). The CDR3 loop spans 14 amino acids. The CDR3 is CASSLGGRGTEAFF. The CDR3 region has the DNA TGTGCCAGCAGCTTAGGAGGCAGGGGAACTGAAGCTTTCTTT.

V and J are TRBV19 and TRBJ1-2; D is ambiguous. Trimming shortened V by 9 bases and J by 5 bases, and 13 bases separated the two germline ends. The germline V gene has CDR1 LNHDA and CDR2 SQIVND (reference sequence). The CDR3 sequence is 12 residues long. CDR3 sequence reads: CARPQEPYGYTF. In DNA, the CDR3 is TGTGCCAGGCCTCAGGAACCGTATGGCTACACCTTC.

The chain carries TRBV5-1 and TRBJ2-7, with TRBD1 identical over 8 bases. The CDR3 is 15 residues long. Germline assignment: CDR1 SGHRS and CDR2 YFSETQ. V gave up 4 bases and J gave up 4 bases; unmatched junction bases: 10. CDR3 bases: TGCGCCAGCAGCCTGAGACAGGGGACGGCTTACGAGCAGTACTTC. Its translation: CASSLRQGTAYEQYF.

This clone was counted a few times. This sequence joins TRBV7-8 and TRBJ2-1, with 12 bases matching TRBD1. The J segment lost 6 bases and the V segment lost 2 bases, leaving 8 bases of the junction unmatched. This CDR3 contains 17 residues. In germline, CDR1 is SGHVS, CDR2 FQNEAQ. The CDR3 bases are TGTGCCAGCAGCTTATTTTGGGGACAGGGGGCGGTCAATGAGCAGTTCTTC. Its protein is CASSLFWGQGAVNEQFF.

The V call is TRBV27, the J call TRBJ1-2; 7 positions agree with TRBD1. Trimming took 6 bases from V and 2 from J; bases not matched to a gene: 6. This CDR3 has 14 amino acids. Germline lookup yields CDR1 MNHEY and CDR2 SMNVEV (reference sequence). CDR3 DNA: TGTGCCAGCAGCTACAGGGGACTCAACTATGGCTACACCTTC. This sequence encodes CASSYRGLNYGYTF.

The V call is TRBV6-5, the J call TRBJ1-1; TRBD1 is a possible D gene (5 bases). V dropped 5 bases and J dropped 0 bases, with 13 bases sitting between them. In germline, CDR1 is MNHEY, CDR2 SVGAGI. The CDR3 runs to 15 residues. CDR3 amino acids: CASSPRGGMNTEAFF. The CDR3 DNA reads TGTGCCAGCAGTCCCCGGGGGGGGATGAACACTGAAGCTTTCTTT.

This clone has a handful of counts. The J gene is TRBJ1-6, the V gene TRBV4-3, with 8 bases fitting TRBD1. The CDR3 contains 16 residues. Unmatched junction bases numbered 8, after V lost 3 bases and J lost 7 bases. From germline, CDR1 is LGHNA and CDR2 YSLEER. CDR3 DNA: TGCGCCAGCAGCCACACCACAGGGGGGATGAATTCACCCCTCCACTTT. Translated: CASSHTTGGMNSPLHF.

The chain employs TRBV19 and TRBJ2-5, with 9 positions matching TRBD1. From germline, CDR1 is LNHDA and CDR2 SQIVND (reference sequence). Losses at the gene ends were 0 bases for V and 5 bases for J; bases not matched to a gene: 7. The CDR3 contains 16 residues. As DNA, the CDR3 is TGTGCCAGTAGTATAGATGGGACAGGGCTTAAGGAGACCCAGTACTTC. Protein product: CASSIDGTGLKETQYF.